What follows is one T cell receptor beta chain and its context. Its target is not known. This sample is drawn from a study of OX40 agonist ivuxolimab in advanced cancers. With baseline, cycle 4 day 1, and cycle 7 day 1 as timepoints, blood was sampled. Germline trimming cut 8 bases from V and 1 base from J; bases unmatched to any gene: 12. The V gene's germline CDR1 is MDHEN and CDR2 SYDVKM. The CDR3 runs to 16 residues. The study, taken as a whole, reports: Both CD4+ and CD8+ T cell populations in blood had undergone clonal expansion by week 6 at 0.1 to 3.0 mg/kg.

Data came from immunoSEQ multiplex PCR; TCRdb stores just in-frame clones and leaves some out. This repertoire shows around 60,000 clones, 75% to 90% found once; its top ten account for 16%. The rearrangement uses TRBV28 and TRBJ2-3, with 7 bases matching TRBD2. The TCR originated in an adult with an advanced solid tumor such as melanoma, head and neck, liver or kidney cancer. This specimen was CD4+ or CD8+ T cells sorted from blood, taken in a trial of the OX40 agonist ivuxolimab. CDR3 sequence: CASLVGGEKGTDTQYF. The CDR3, as DNA: TGTGCCAGCCTCGTTGGGGGGGAGAAAGGCACAGATACGCAGTATTTT.